These 14 T cell receptor beta chains were all obtained from the same sample, sequenced in a study of glioma-infiltrating T cells after dendritic cell vaccination. Time point specified: after dendritic cell vaccination, including at tumor progression/relapse. This table comes from immunoSEQ multiplex PCR, and its TCRdb copy is limited to in-frame clones, with some not included. The data contain 90,000 to 95,000 clones, roughly four fifths of them singletons. Source: blood, taken after dendritic cell vaccination. These receptors were obtained from a human donor with glioblastoma.

The chain combines TRBV5-1 with TRBJ2-3, with D possibly being TRBD1 (6 bases). Germline CDR1 reads SGHRS; CDR2 reads YFSETQ. The length of the CDR3 is 17 residues. Deletions cut 1 base from V and 4 bases from J, with 19 bases between. The CDR3 is CASSLKSGQGLADTQYF. As DNA, the CDR3 is TGCGCCAGCAGCTTGAAATCTGGGCAGGGGCTTGCAGATACGCAGTATTTT.

The chain carries TRBV18 and TRBJ2-1, with 7 bases fitting TRBD1. Germline loops: CDR1 KGHSH, CDR2 LQKENI. V was clipped by 4 bases and J by 5 bases; unmatched bases: 8. CDR3 length equals 15 residues. This chain's CDR3 is CASSLVGDSNNEQFF. In nucleotides, the CDR3 is TGTGCCAGCTCACTGGTAGGGGACAGCAACAATGAGCAGTTCTTC.

This chain links TRBV7-6 with TRBJ1-1, with 7 bases aligning to TRBD1. Germline CDR1 reads SGHVS; CDR2 reads FNYEAQ. The junction had 10 bases not matched to a gene; V was cut back by 2 bases and J by 1 base. The CDR3 extends over 17 amino acids. CDR3 nucleotide sequence: TGTGCCAGCAGCTTACTAGCATCCGGGACAGCGAACACTGAAGCTTTCTTT. Amino acids: CASSLLASGTANTEAFF.

The chain is built from TRBV29-1 and TRBJ1-2; 8 bases align to TRBD1. The germline gives CDR1 SQVTM, CDR2 ANQGSEA. The CDR3 sequence is 16 residues long. V was clipped by 5 bases and J by 4 bases; unmatched bases: 15. The CDR3 region has the DNA TGCAGCGTTTCTCGATCGGACAGGGACCTCTCCTATGGCTACACCTTC. Protein: CSVSRSDRDLSYGYTF. The full variable domain, rest sourced from reference TRBV29-1 and TRBJ1-2, is SAVISQKPSRDICQRGTSLTIQCQVDSQVTMMFWYRQQPGQSLTLIATANQGSEATYESGFVIDKFPISRPNLTFSTLTVSNMSPEDSSIYLCSVSRSDRDLSYGYTFGSGTRLTVV.

The chain joins TRBV18 to TRBJ2-2; perhaps TRBD1 as D (5 bases). Germline V lookup: CDR1 KGHSH, CDR2 LQKENI. The CDR3 has 16 amino acids. Deletions cut 2 bases from V and 3 bases from J, with 13 bases between. CDR3 residues: CASSPNLIQDTGELFF. The CDR3 nucleotides read TGTGCCAGCTCACCAAATTTAATACAGGACACCGGGGAGCTGTTTTTT.

This clone came up once. The V and J genes are TRBV29-1 and TRBJ2-1; D is possibly TRBD1 (7 bases). V lost 1 base, J lost 4 bases, and 20 bases lay in between. The CDR3 spans 17 residues. CDR1 SQVTM and CDR2 ANQGSEA come from the germline V gene. CDR3 residues: CSVEGWDSGFVYNEQFF. The CDR3 coding sequence is TGCAGCGTTGAAGGTTGGGACAGCGGGTTTGTATACAATGAGCAGTTCTTC.

This rearrangement joins TRBV6-5 to TRBJ2-7; 8 bases are shared with TRBD1. This CDR3 is 15 amino acids long. The V gene's germline CDR1 is MNHEY and CDR2 SVGAGI. The J segment lost 2 bases and the V segment lost 2 bases, leaving 5 bases of the junction unmatched. DNA for the CDR3: TGTGCCAGCAGTTACGATGGGACAGGAACCTACGAGCAGTACGTC. This codes for CASSYDGTGTYEQYV.

This rearrangement joins TRBV29-1 to TRBJ1-4; perhaps TRBD1 as D (5 bases). The ends were cut back, 0 bases at V and 4 bases at J, with 9 bases in the middle. The CDR3 consists of 14 residues. Germline CDR1 and CDR2: SQVTM and ANQGSEA. The CDR3 here is CSVEERGSNEKLFF. The CDR3 region has the DNA TGCAGCGTTGAAGAGCGGGGGAGTAATGAAAAACTGTTTTTT.

DNA of the CDR3: TGCGCCAGCAGCTTGGCCGGGGAAAAGAATCAGCCCCAGCATTTT. Translated: CASSLAGEKNQPQHF. The chain joins TRBV5-1 to TRBJ1-5, with D unresolved. Germline-derived CDR1 and CDR2 are SGHRS and YFSETQ. The CDR3 runs 15 residues. V was cut by 0 bases and J by 4 bases, with 11 bases left in between. Using reference TRBV5-1 and TRBJ1-5 for the parts outside the CDR3, the full variable domain is KAGVTQTPRYLIKTRGQQVTLSCSPISGHRSVSWYQQTPGQGLQFLFEYFSETQRNKGNFPGRFSGRQFSNSRSEMNVSTLELGDSALYLCASSLAGEKNQPQHFGDGTRLSIL.

Here the CDR3 reads CASSEIQGSGNTIYF. In DNA form, the CDR3 reads TGTGCCAGCAGTGAAATCCAGGGGTCTGGAAACACCATATATTTT. This rearrangement joins TRBV6-1 to TRBJ1-3; TRBD1 might be the D (6 bases). Germline lookup yields CDR1 MNHNS and CDR2 SASEGT. CDR3 length equals 15 residues. V gave up 2 bases and J gave up 1 base, with 9 bases separating them.

J is TRBJ2-5 and V is TRBV5-1, with 7 bases matching TRBD1. This CDR3 is 17 amino acids long. V was pared by 0 bases and J by 4 bases, with 12 bases of the junction left unmatched. Germline CDR1 is SGHRS and CDR2 is YFSETQ. As DNA, the CDR3 is TGCGCCAGCAGCTTGGGGGACAGAGAAGACTCAGGAGAGACCCAGTACTTC. It encodes CASSLGDREDSGETQYF.

The chain uses TRBV4-1 and TRBJ2-7, with 8 bases that match TRBD1. The CDR3 sequence is 15 residues long. The junction had 10 bases not matched to a gene; V was cut back by 1 base and J by 8 bases. The germline V gene encodes CDR1 MGHRA and CDR2 YSYEKL. CDR3 protein: CASSQVPGQVAKQYF. Here the CDR3 DNA reads TGCGCCAGCAGCCAAGTGCCGGGACAGGTTGCGAAGCAGTACTTC.

The V call is TRBV7-6, the J call TRBJ2-2; D perhaps matches TRBD1 (6 bases). Trimming removed 1 base from V and 7 bases from J, with 16 bases in between. Germline values: CDR1 SGHVS, CDR2 FNYEAQ. This CDR3 region has 16 residues. CDR3 residues: CASSLGQASKVGELFF. For the CDR3, the DNA is TGTGCCAGCAGCTTAGGACAGGCCTCGAAGGTCGGGGAGCTGTTTTTT.

This sequence joins TRBV2 and TRBJ1-3; 10 positions agree with TRBD1. CDR3 length: 14 amino acids. V lost 6 bases to trimming and J lost 12 bases; unmatched junction nucleotides: 11. Per germline, CDR1 SNHLY and CDR2 FYNNEI. The CDR3 loop reads CASSRPGQGPGIYF. The CDR3 coding sequence is TGTGCCAGCAGCAGACCGGGACAGGGGCCTGGCATATATTTT.